This TCR gamma chain was identified in a study of gamma delta lymphoproliferative disorders and STAT genes. About the study: Each gamma-chain library started from at least 50 ng of genomic DNA, using the LymphoTrack Dx TCRG Assay. For the delta chain, EuroClonality-NGS standard procedure was applied.

J was trimmed by 7 bases and V by 2 bases; bases with no gene match: 5. This CDR3 region has 12 residues. Per the germline V gene, CDR1 is VENAVY and CDR2 is YDSYNSRV. This clone was detected only a few times. The same CDR3 can be traced to other DNA sequences in this sample. TCRdb processed the multiplex PCR reads again with the CATT caller. This table has some 2,600 gamma-chain clones, 15% to 20% appearing once. PBMCs from patients and controls supplied the genomic DNA for sequencing. The clonotype was recovered from a human donor with gamma-delta T-cell large granular lymphocyte leukemia. The sample taken for sequencing was blood. V and J are TRGV8 and TRGJ1 or TRGJ2. TCRdb does not report a J gene; here it was assigned by matching the DNA to germline references. DNA for the CDR3: TGTGCCACCTGGGATAAGGGCTATAAGAAACTCTTT. This sequence encodes CATWDKGYKKLF.